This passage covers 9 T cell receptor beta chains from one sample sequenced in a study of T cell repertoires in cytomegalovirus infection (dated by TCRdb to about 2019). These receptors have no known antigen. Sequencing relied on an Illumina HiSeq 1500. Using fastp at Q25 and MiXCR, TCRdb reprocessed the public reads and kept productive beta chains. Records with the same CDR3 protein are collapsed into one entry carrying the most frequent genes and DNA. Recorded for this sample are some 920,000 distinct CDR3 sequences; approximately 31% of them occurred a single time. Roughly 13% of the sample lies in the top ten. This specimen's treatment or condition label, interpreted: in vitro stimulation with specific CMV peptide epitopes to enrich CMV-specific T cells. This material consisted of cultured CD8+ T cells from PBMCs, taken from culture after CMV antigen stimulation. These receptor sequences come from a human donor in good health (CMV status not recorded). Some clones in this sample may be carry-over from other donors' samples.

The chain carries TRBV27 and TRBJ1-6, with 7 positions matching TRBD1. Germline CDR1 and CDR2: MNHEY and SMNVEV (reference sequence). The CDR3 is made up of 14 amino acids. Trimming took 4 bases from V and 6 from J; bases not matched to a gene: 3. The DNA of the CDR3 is TGTGCCAGCAGTTACGGGACAGTTAATTCACCCCTCCACTTT. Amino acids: CASSYGTVNSPLHF.

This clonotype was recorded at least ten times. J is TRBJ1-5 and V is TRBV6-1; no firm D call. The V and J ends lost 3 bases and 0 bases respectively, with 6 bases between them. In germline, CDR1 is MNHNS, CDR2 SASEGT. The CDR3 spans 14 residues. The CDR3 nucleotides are TGTGCCAGCAGTGACAGATATAGCAATCAGCCCCAGCATTTT. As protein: CASSDRYSNQPQHF.

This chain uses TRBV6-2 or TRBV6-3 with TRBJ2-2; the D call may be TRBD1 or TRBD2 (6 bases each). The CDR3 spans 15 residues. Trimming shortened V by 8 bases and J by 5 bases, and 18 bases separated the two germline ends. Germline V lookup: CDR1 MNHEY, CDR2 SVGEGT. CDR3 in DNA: TGTGCCAGCGGCCCGGGGGCTAGATGGACCGGGGAGCTGTTTTTT. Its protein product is CASGPGARWTGELFF.

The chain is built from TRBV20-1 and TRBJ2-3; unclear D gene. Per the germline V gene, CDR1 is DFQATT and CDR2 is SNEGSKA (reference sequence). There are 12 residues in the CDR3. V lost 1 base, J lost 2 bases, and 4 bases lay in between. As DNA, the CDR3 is TGCAGTGCTAGAGGGGACACAGATACGCAGTATTTT. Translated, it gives CSARGDTDTQYF.

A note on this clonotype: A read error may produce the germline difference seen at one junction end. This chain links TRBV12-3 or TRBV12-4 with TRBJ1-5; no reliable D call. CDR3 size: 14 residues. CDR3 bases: TGTGCCAGCAGTTTACGAAGGGCTCATCAGCCCCGGCATTTT. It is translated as CASSLRRAHQPRHF.

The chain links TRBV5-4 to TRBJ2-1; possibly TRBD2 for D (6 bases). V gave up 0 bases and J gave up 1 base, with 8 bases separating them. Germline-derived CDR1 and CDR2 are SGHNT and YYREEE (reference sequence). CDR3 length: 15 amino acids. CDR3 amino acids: CASSLATSSYNEQFF. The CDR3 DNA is TGTGCCAGCAGCTTGGCGACTAGTTCCTACAATGAGCAGTTCTTC.

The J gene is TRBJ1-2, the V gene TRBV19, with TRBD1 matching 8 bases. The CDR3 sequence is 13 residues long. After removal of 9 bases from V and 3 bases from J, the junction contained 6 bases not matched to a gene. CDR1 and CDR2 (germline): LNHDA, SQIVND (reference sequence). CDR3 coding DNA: TGTGCCAGCAAGACAGGGGAATACTATGGCTACACCTTC. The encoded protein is CASKTGEYYGYTF.

The CDR3, as DNA: TGTGCCAGTGGGGTTGTTCTGGGACGAGCTTTCTTT. Encoded protein: CASGVVLGRAFF. The chain employs TRBV19 and TRBJ1-1, with a tentative D call TRBD1 (5 bases). The V gene lost 8 bases and the J gene lost 10 bases, with 17 bases spanning the gap. CDR3 length: 12 residues. Per germline, CDR1 LNHDA and CDR2 SQIVND (reference sequence).

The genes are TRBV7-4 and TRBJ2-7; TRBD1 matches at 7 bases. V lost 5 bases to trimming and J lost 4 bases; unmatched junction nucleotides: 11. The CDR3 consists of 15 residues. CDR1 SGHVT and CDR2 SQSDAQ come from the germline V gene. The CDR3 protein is CASSTTRDRNYEQYF. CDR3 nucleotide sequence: TGTGCCAGCAGCACCACCCGGGACAGAAATTACGAGCAGTACTTC. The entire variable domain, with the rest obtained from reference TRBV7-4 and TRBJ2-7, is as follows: GAGVSQSPRYKVAKRGRDVALRCDSISGHVTLYWYRQTLGQGSEVLTYSQSDAQRDKSGRPSGRFSAERPERSVSTLKIQRTEQGDSAVYLCASSTTRDRNYEQYFGPGTRLTVT.